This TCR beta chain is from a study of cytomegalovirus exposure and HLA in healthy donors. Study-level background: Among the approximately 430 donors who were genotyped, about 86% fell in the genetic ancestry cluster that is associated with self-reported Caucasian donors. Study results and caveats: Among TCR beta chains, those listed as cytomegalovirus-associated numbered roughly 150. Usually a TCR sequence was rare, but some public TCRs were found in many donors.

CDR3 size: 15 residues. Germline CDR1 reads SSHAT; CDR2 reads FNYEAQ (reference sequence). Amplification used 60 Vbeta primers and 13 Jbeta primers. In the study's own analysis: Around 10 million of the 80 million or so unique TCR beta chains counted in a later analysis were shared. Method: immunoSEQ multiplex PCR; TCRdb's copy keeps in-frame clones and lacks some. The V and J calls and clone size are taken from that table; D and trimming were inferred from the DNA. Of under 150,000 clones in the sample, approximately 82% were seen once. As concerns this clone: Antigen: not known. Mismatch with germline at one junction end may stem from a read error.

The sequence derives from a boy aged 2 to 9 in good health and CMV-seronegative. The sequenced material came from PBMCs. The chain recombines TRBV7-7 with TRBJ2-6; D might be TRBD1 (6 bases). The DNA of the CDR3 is TGTGCTAGCAGCTCCTCAGGGGCCGGGGCCAACGTCCTGACTTTC. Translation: CASSSSGAGANVLTF. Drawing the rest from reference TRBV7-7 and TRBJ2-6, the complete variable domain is GAGVSQSPRYKVTKRGQDVTLRCDPISSHATLYWYQQALGQGPEFLTYFNYEAQPDKSGLPSDRFSAERPEGSISTLTIQRTEQRDSAMYRCASSSSGAGANVLTFGAGSRLTVL.